The T cell receptor (beta chain) under discussion was sequenced for a study of blood T cells in healthy people across ages. Alongside a J-beta primer mix, a sample-barcoded 5' primer served in a second PCR lasting about 6 to 11 cycles. TCRdb ran MiXCR on the 5' RACE reads and lists one entry per CDR3 protein. The table includes 1.5 million to 2 million distinct CDR3 sequences, roughly 49% detected once. This CDR3 spans 14 amino acids. V was trimmed by 3 bases and J by 6 bases, leaving 12 bases between them. From germline, CDR1 is MDHEN and CDR2 SYDVKM. The sample was blood. This TCR came from a woman aged 40 to 50 in good health. The V and J genes are TRBV28 and TRBJ2-1; tentatively, D is TRBD2 (5 bases). CDR3 amino acids: CASSFIGEINEQFF. CDR3 nucleotide sequence: TGTGCCAGCAGTTTCATTGGGGAGATCAATGAGCAGTTCTTC.